This TCR beta chain was recorded in a study of blood T cell repertoires in COVID-19. Whole-study context: From the United States, Italy and Spain came samples of acute and convalescent COVID-19. Nucleic acid was either cDNA or gDNA, and it came from T cells, B-cell-depleted T cells, or PBMCs.

Original processing methods: The assay estimated nucleated cells by amplifying reference gene primers. TCRdb keeps only in-frame clones here, not all; method: immunoSEQ multiplex PCR. V, J and clone size are taken as reported in that table, and D and trimming were inferred from the DNA itself. The table shows over 65,000 clones, with 80% to 85% occurring only once. From germline, CDR1 is SGHTS and CDR2 YDEGEE. V dropped 3 bases and J dropped 0; count of bases not matched to a gene: 7. The CDR3 has 17 residues. The receptor was isolated from an older man with acute or convalescent COVID-19. The gene calls are TRBV5-8 and TRBJ1-4; 8 nucleotides align to TRBD1. The sample consisted of peripheral blood. CDR3 amino acids: CASSSGQGAPTNEKLFF. For the CDR3, the DNA is TGTGCCAGCAGCTCCGGACAGGGTGCCCCAACTAATGAAAAACTGTTTTTT.